Shown below are 7 T cell receptor beta chains from a single sample sequenced in a study of T cells in localized non-small cell lung cancer. Repertoires were generated with immunoSEQ multiplex PCR, while TCRdb's copy carries only in-frame clones and drops some. The repertoire holds roughly 1,700 clones, with about a quarter as singletons. The source material was lung tumor tissue, sampled before any cancer treatment. These receptors all come from a male donor aged 60 or over with stage II squamous cell lung carcinoma.

This clone was counted a few times. The rearrangement uses TRBV9 and TRBJ2-2, with 8 nucleotides matching TRBD2. From germline, CDR1 is SGDLS and CDR2 YYNGEE. J lost 3 bases, V lost 6 bases, and 7 bases had no gene match. This CDR3 region has 15 residues. The CDR3 reads CASISGTRHTGELFF. The CDR3 DNA follows: TGTGCCAGCATCTCCGGGACTAGACACACCGGGGAGCTGTTTTTT.

Only a few counts were recorded for this clone. The CDR3 DNA sequence: TGTGCCAGCAGTCCAGGACAGGGGGCGGGTGGCTACACCTTC. Translation gives CASSPGQGAGGYTF. The chain combines TRBV6-8 with TRBJ1-2, with 11 bases that match TRBD1. CDR1 is MNHGY, CDR2 SAAAGT, per germline. The CDR3 contains 14 residues. V lost 5 bases and J lost 7; bases outside the gene matches: 6.

J is TRBJ2-7 and V is TRBV11-3, with D unclear. The CDR3 has 14 residues. With 5 bases removed from V and 1 base from J, the gap between germline ends came to 12 bases. Germline V gene data show CDR1 as SGHNT and CDR2 as YENEEA. The DNA for the CDR3 is TGTGCCAGCAGCGTCGCGGCGGTGTCCTACGAGCAGTACTTC. This gives the protein CASSVAAVSYEQYF.

This clone was counted a few times. The chain employs TRBV9 and TRBJ2-7; the match to TRBD2 covers 10 bases. CDR3 size: 15 residues. CDR1 and CDR2 from the germline V gene are SGDLS and YYNGEE. V was pared by 0 bases and J by 4 bases, with 4 bases of the junction left unmatched. CDR3 loop: CASSVGASGSYEQYF. CDR3 in DNA: TGTGCCAGCAGCGTAGGGGCTAGCGGGAGTTACGAGCAGTACTTC.

The J gene is TRBJ2-7, the V gene TRBV5-1, with a possible D match to TRBD1 (6 bases). Germline V gene lookup returns CDR1 SGHRS and CDR2 YFSETQ. The CDR3 totals 14 residues. Trimming removed 6 bases from V and 0 bases from J, with 13 bases in between. CDR3 sequence: CASTMDSDSYEQYF. In nucleotides, the CDR3 is TGCGCCAGCACCATGGACAGCGACTCCTACGAGCAGTACTTC. The complete variable domain, with remaining parts taken from reference TRBV5-1 and TRBJ2-7, reads KAGVTQTPRYLIKTRGQQVTLSCSPISGHRSVSWYQQTPGQGLQFLFEYFSETQRNKGNFPGRFSGRQFSNSRSEMNVSTLELGDSALYLCASTMDSDSYEQYFGPGTRLTVT.

This clone was counted between two and nine times. The chain links TRBV6-8 to TRBJ1-4; D might be TRBD1 (5 bases). CDR1 and CDR2 (germline): MNHGY, SAAAGT. V was shortened by 0 bases and J by 8 bases, with 13 bases between the two germline ends. The length of the CDR3 is 15 residues. This CDR3 is CASSYSIREGEKLFF. The CDR3, as DNA: TGTGCCAGCAGTTACTCCATCAGGGAAGGAGAAAAACTGTTTTTT.

There are a few counts of this clone. The V and J genes are TRBV11-3 and TRBJ2-7; 8 bases map to TRBD2. CDR1 is SGHNT, CDR2 YENEEA, per germline. CDR3 length: 15 amino acids. V lost 6 bases and J lost 3; bases outside the gene matches: 10. CDR3 region: CASRISGTPLYEQYF. Here the CDR3 DNA reads TGTGCCAGCAGAATTAGCGGGACCCCACTCTACGAGCAGTACTTC.